This T cell receptor beta chain derives from a study of T cell repertoires in cytomegalovirus infection (dated by TCRdb to about 2019). About the investigation overall: The HLA type of each donor mattered for the analysis, because public TCR beta signatures pointed to carriage of CMV infection along with the matching HLA type.

The reads were generated on an Illumina HiSeq 1500. TCRdb's own reprocessing of the public reads used fastp at Q25 and MiXCR and kept productive beta chains. When rows share a CDR3 protein, they turn into one entry using the most common DNA and genes. Recorded for this sample are about 680,000 distinct CDR3 sequences; 20% to 25% of them occurred a single time. 6.5% to 10% of the sample belongs to the ten largest clones. Spanning cysteine to phenylalanine, the CDR3 consists of 15 amino acids. The retained sequence is limited to the CDR3, 45 bases, with the frame set at the first base. CDR1 and CDR2 (SGHVS, FNYEAQ) derive from the germline V gene. V is pruned by 4 bases and J by 2 bases, leaving 1 base of the junction without a gene match. There are many counts of this clonotype. The specificity of this receptor is unknown. The record has no base qualities; no much larger clone is one base away. Beyond this particular receptor, the publication reports: The ex vivo response was dominated by HLA-C-restricted CMV-specific TCR beta clonotypes, which also provided the single most frequent clonotype in two of eight donors. Cumulative frequency of public TCR beta family members discriminated carriers of CMV infection plus the relevant HLA type in this cohort and an independent roughly 350-donor cohort.

The source is a human donor in good health (CMV status not recorded). Some clones in this sample may be carry-over from other donors' samples. Here the chain combines TRBV7-6 and TRBJ2-2, and 10 junctional nucleotides match TRBD1. The sequenced sample consisted of CD8+ T cells from PBMCs. The DNA sequence is as follows: TGTGCCAGCAGCTGGACAGGGGGAAACACCGGGGAGCTGTTTTTT. Its protein product is CASSWTGGNTGELFF.